The T cell receptor beta chain described here comes from a study of naive and memory T cell subsets. Both TRBC1 and TRBC2 were covered by a beta constant-region primer of two equimolar oligonucleotides. Ligation attached a single-stranded oligonucleotide with a 12-nucleotide UMI and the SP2 primer to the cDNA 3' end. The ligated cDNA underwent four PCR rounds using SP2 and nested alpha and beta constant-region primers. TCRdb processed the UMI-ligation and nested PCR reads anew with MiXCR; each CDR3 protein has one entry. The sample includes some 150,000 distinct CDR3 sequences, over 15% of them seen just once. Deletions cut 4 bases from V and 6 bases from J, with 13 bases between. Germline CDR1 and CDR2: LGHDT and YNNKEL (reference sequence). The CDR3 runs to 13 residues. Four subsets defined by CD45RA and CD27 were sorted after CD3, CD4, CD8 and live/dead staining.

The V and J genes are TRBV3-1 and TRBJ2-7; no definite D call. The sequence came from a human donor in good health. The sequenced sample was naive CD4+ T cells from blood. Written as DNA, the CDR3 is TGTGCCAGCAGCCCCCAAGGGAAAGCCGAGCAGTACTTC. It translates to CASSPQGKAEQYF.